One sample yielded the 2 T cell receptor beta chains listed below, sequenced in a study of shared clonotypes between healthy human individuals. Sequenced by immunoSEQ multiplex PCR; TCRdb stores in-frame clones only, minus some. The data show 2 million to 2.5 million clones, just under 95% seen once. What was sequenced was naive CD4+ T cells from PBMCs. Regarding subset: CD45RA+ positively selected. These receptors were collected from a man younger than 35 in good health. Some clones in this sample may be carry-over from other donors' samples.

CDR3 sequence (DNA): TGTGCCAGCAGCTTAGACAATCGTGGGGCAGATACGCAGTATTTT. It translates to CASSLDNRGADTQYF. The V call is TRBV11-2, the J call TRBJ2-3; no clear D gene. CDR1 is SGHAT and CDR2 is FQNNGV in the germline V gene. Trimming removed 0 bases at V and 4 bases at J, with 11 bases between. The CDR3 has 15 amino acids.

The chain joins TRBV7-9 to TRBJ1-5; D is possibly TRBD1 (5 bases). Between the trimmed V and J ends, which lost 5 bases and 3 bases, there was a span of 11 bases. The length of the CDR3 is 14 residues. Germline V CDR1 and CDR2: SEHNR, FQNEAQ (reference sequence). The CDR3, as DNA: TGTGCCAGCAGCCGGGACGGATTCAATCAGCCCCAGCATTTT. The encoded protein is CASSRDGFNQPQHF.